The 9 T cell receptor beta chains presented below share a single source sample, sequenced in a study of PD-L1 blockade in urothelial cancer. Profiling relied on immunoSEQ multiplex PCR, and the TCRdb table lists in-frame clones only, not all of them. The data hold 57,000 or so clones, with roughly four fifths observed a single time. Specimen: PBMCs, collected around atezolizumab (anti-PD-L1) treatment. The receptors derive from an older man with urothelial cancer.

This clone was picked up one time. The rearrangement links TRBV18 to TRBJ2-2; 7 bases match TRBD1. Germline-derived CDR1 and CDR2 are KGHSH and LQKENI. Trimming removed 4 bases from V and 0 bases from J; junction bases left unmatched: 5. The CDR3 runs 16 residues. As DNA, the CDR3 is TGTGCCAGCTCACGGTCGCAGGGGGCGAACACCGGGGAGCTGTTTTTT. Encoded protein: CASSRSQGANTGELFF.

V gene TRBV4-1 combines with J gene TRBJ1-1, with D tentatively TRBD1 (6 bases). Trimming took off 6 bases at V and 3 bases at J, with 14 bases between the two ends. CDR1 and CDR2 from the germline V gene are MGHRA and YSYEKL. This CDR3 has 14 residues. The CDR3 DNA is TGCGCCAGCAGAAACAGGGTTATGGACACTGAAGCTTTCTTT. Residues: CASRNRVMDTEAFF.

This clone has a single count. Other DNA sequences within the sample encode an identical CDR3. The chain links TRBV5-1 to TRBJ1-1; weak D call: TRBD1 (5 bases). Germline CDR1 and CDR2: SGHRS and YFSETQ. The CDR3 consists of 13 residues. The germline V and J ends were trimmed by 2 bases and 2 bases, with 7 bases remaining between them. As DNA, the CDR3 is TGCGCCAGCAGCTTCGGGGGTAACACTGAAGCTTTCTTT. Amino acids: CASSFGGNTEAFF.

The J gene is TRBJ2-4, the V gene TRBV6-4, with TRBD1 matching over 7 bases. V lost 6 bases, J lost 9 bases, and 8 bases stayed unmatched. CDR1 and CDR2 from the germline V gene are MRHNA and SNTAGT. The CDR3 spans 13 residues. The CDR3 protein is CASSPSSGGIQYF. CDR3 bases: TGTGCCAGCAGCCCCTCCTCAGGGGGCATTCAGTACTTC.

The chain has TRBV4-1 and TRBJ1-1, with 7 bases matching TRBD1. The germline gives CDR1 MGHRA, CDR2 YSYEKL. The length of the CDR3 is 14 residues. V was clipped by 4 bases and J by 5 bases; unmatched bases: 7. The CDR3 region has the DNA TGCGCCAGCAGCCCCCCGACAGGGCGGACTGAAGCTTTCTTT. This sequence encodes CASSPPTGRTEAFF.

The chain employs TRBV2 and TRBJ2-5; TRBD2 matches 9 bases. The CDR3 spans 15 residues. V was pared by 2 bases and J by 4 bases, with 5 bases of the junction left unmatched. Germline V CDR1 and CDR2: SNHLY, FYNNEI. This CDR3 is CASSELAGTVETQYF. The CDR3 region has the DNA TGTGCCAGCAGTGAACTAGCGGGAACAGTAGAGACCCAGTACTTC.

The J gene is TRBJ1-1, the V gene TRBV29-1; D unclear. This CDR3 is 13 amino acids long. V dropped 1 base and J dropped 2 bases, with 8 bases sitting between them. CDR1 and CDR2 from the germline V gene are SQVTM and ANQGSEA. CDR3 in amino acids: CSVEATLNTEAFF. CDR3 nucleotides: TGCAGCGTTGAAGCAACACTAAACACTGAAGCTTTCTTT.

The V call is TRBV6-4, the J call TRBJ1-1; D unclear. Trimming cost V 5 bases and J 4 bases, with 11 bases left between them. Germline CDR1 and CDR2: MRHNA and SNTAGT. The CDR3 runs to 13 residues. The CDR3 protein is CASSRDFATEAFF. As DNA, the CDR3 is TGTGCCAGCAGTCGCGACTTTGCCACTGAAGCTTTCTTT.

The rearrangement uses TRBV7-9 and TRBJ2-7, with TRBD1 matching over 8 bases. The CDR3 extends over 15 amino acids. Unmatched junction bases numbered 12, after V lost 3 bases and J lost 8 bases. Germline loops: CDR1 SEHNR, CDR2 FQNEAQ (reference sequence). The CDR3 DNA follows: TGTGCCAGCAGCTTTGAGGCAGGACAGGGCCTTAAGCAGTACTTC. Amino acid sequence: CASSFEAGQGLKQYF. The whole variable domain, filled in from reference TRBV7-9 and TRBJ2-7, reads DTGVSQNPRHKITKRGQNVTFRCDPISEHNRLYWYRQTLGQGPEFLTYFQNEAQLEKSRLLSDRFSAERPKGSFSTLEIQRTEQGDSAMYLCASSFEAGQGLKQYFGPGTRLTVT.